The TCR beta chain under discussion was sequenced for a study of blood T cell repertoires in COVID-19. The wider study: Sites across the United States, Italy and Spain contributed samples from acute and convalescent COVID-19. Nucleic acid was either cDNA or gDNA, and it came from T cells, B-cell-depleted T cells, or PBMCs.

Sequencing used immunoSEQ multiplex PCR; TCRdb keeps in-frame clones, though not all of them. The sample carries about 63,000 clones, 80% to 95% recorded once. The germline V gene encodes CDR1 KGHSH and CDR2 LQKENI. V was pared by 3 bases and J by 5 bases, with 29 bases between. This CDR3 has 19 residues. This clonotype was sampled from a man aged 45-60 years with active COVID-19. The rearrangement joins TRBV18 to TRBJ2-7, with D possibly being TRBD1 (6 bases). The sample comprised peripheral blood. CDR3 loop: CASSPPTGRSPVAFHEQYF. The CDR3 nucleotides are TGTGCCAGCTCACCGCCGACAGGTCGGTCACCCGTCGCTTTCCACGAGCAGTACTTC.